Included here is one T cell receptor (beta chain) sequence, with context. This clone's antigen is unknown. The record has no base qualities; no much larger clone is one base away. The collaborating institutions used their own protocols to collect whole blood in K2EDTA tubes. For TCRbeta analysis, collaborators shipped samples as frozen whole blood, isolated PBMCs, or DNA extracted from either of those sample types. This entry comes from a study of blood T cell repertoires in COVID-19 (dated by TCRdb to about 2020). Regarding the complete study: Samples covering the acute and convalescent phases of COVID-19 were provided by collaborators in the United States, Italy and Spain. The material from the prospective study consisted of cDNA or gDNA derived from T cells, B-cell-depleted T cells, or PBMCs. Subjects who had been exposed to COVID-19, were actively infected with it, or had recovered from it provided the deeply sampled blood TCRbeta repertoires that made up the dataset. The repertoires were made available in a free public database intended to serve as a resource for research on the immune response to SARS-CoV-2. Samples came from the ongoing ImmuneRACE study (first 160 participants) plus 1,254 subjects from 6 global collaborators. The sample metadata nearly always contained a de-identified subject ID, COVID-19 status, age in years and sex. HLA class I and class II types, where available, came from metadata supplied by the sample provider rather than from assay-based typing.

Points the paper makes about the study in general: The amount of clinical and demographic metadata varied by source and participant and was provided uncurated.

The immunoSEQ Assay, a bias-controlled multiplex PCR, was used to amplify TCRbeta CDR3 regions from genomic DNA. Processing in the source paper ran as follows. The number of nucleated cells in each sample was estimated by amplification of reference gene primers within the assay. To quantify the absolute abundance of each unique TCRbeta CDR3 rearrangement, sequence reads were collapsed and filtered. For each sample, productive Simpson clonality was calculated as the square root of Simpson's diversity index across productive rearrangements. This is the immuneACCESS table as TCRdb keeps it, with only in-frame sequences that have V and J called. A part of the clones is gone; compared with another copy, unresolved V genes explain less than half, and the rest is unexplained. Clone size and the V and J calls come from that table; the DNA yielded D and trimming. For this sample there are some 170,000 clones; roughly 76% appear just once. Roughly 9.4% of the sample rests with the top ten.

CDR1 and CDR2 were assigned from the germline V gene as SGHDN and FVKESK. Clipping removes 5 bases from V and 6 bases from J, with 12 as the unmatched junction base count. The CDR3 measures 15 amino acids from cysteine to phenylalanine. Kept here is only the CDR3 DNA, which spans 45 bases and is read in frame from base 1. The chain is assembled from TRBV14 and TRBJ1-2; TRBD1 agrees with 7 junctional bases. Sequencing input: peripheral blood. The receptor comes from a woman between 45 and 65 years old with active or convalescent COVID-19. The DNA sequence is given as TGTGCCAGCAGCACCCTAAGGGGGCAGAATGATGGCTACACCTTC. Its translation is CASSTLRGQNDGYTF.